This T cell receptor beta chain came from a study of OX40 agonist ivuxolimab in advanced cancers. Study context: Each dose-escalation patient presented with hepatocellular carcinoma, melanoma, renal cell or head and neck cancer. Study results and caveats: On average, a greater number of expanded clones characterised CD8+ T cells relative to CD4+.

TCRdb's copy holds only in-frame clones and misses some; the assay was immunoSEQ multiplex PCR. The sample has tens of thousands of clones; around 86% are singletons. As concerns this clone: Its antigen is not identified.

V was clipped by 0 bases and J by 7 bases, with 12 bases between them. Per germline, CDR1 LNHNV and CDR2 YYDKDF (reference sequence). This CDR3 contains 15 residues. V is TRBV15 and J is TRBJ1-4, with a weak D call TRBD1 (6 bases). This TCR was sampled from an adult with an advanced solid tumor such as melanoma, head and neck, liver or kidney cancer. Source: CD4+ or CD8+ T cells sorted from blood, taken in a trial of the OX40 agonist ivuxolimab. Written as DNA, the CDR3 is TGTGCCACCAGCAGAGAGAGGGGGAACGGTGAAAAACTGTTTTTT. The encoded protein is CATSRERGNGEKLFF.